The clone carrying this T cell receptor (beta chain) has more than one count but fewer than ten. The CDR3 is 16 amino acids. Germline V gene sequence: CDR1 SGHAT, CDR2 FQNNGV. V was pared by 3 bases and J by 0 bases, with 2 bases of the junction left unmatched. These data come from a study of blood T cell repertoires in COVID-19. The overall study: Whether acute or convalescent, the COVID-19 samples came from the United States, Italy and Spain. PBMCs, B-cell-depleted T cells, or T cells were the source of the cDNA or gDNA that made up the material.

Methods used by the authors: Amplifying reference gene primers gave estimates of nucleated cell counts. Clones were read by immunoSEQ multiplex PCR, and TCRdb kept only the in-frame ones, dropping some. V and J calls and clone size follow that table, whereas D and trimming were derived from the DNA. This table has around 60,000 clones, roughly two thirds appearing once. Seattle patient enrollment occurred during active infection, with longitudinal follow-up thereafter. The sequence was collected from a woman aged 70 to 79 with COVID-19, enrolled during active disease. This rearrangement joins TRBV11-2 to TRBJ2-3, with TRBD2 identical over 11 bases. The sample comprised peripheral blood. In DNA form, the CDR3 reads TGTGCCAGCAGCTTCGGGACTAGCGGTAGCACAGATACGCAGTATTTT. Protein sequence: CASSFGTSGSTDTQYF.